This entry describes one T cell receptor beta chain. Its recognized antigen is unknown. No base quality values were provided; no much bigger clone lies one nucleotide off. This sample was taken from a study of identical twins (dated by TCRdb to about 2016). Background for the entire study: To test whether fetal clonotypes persist, this study deep-sequenced TCR alpha and beta repertoires from monozygotic twins, from unrelated adults of various ages, and from cord blood. To rule out contamination, replicate twin experiments were performed at different times with different library preparation protocols. Here is what the overall study found, with its caveats: Invariant T cells such as MAIT and iNKT could partly confound zero-insertion analyses, although diverse VJ usage argued against such confounding for most clonotypes. Compared with coincidental sharing between unrelated individuals, an excess of low generation-probability sequences was observed among out-of-frame TCR alpha sequences shared between twins. Because the same donors could not be followed over many years, conclusions were based on cross-sectional statistical analysis. Abundant cord blood beta clonotypes had fewer insertions, young adult naive repertoires showed a similar but weaker trend, and memory repertoires showed no such trend. In monozygotic twins, recombination models systematically underestimated out-of-frame TCR alpha sharing, but the models matched the sharing seen between unrelated individuals. Excess twin sharing in beta out-of-frame sequences was weaker because fewer shared sequences lowered the signal-to-noise ratio.

All donors were healthy Caucasians. Three pairs of female monozygotic twins, all aged about 18 to 30 years, made up the twin cohort. Peripheral blood mononuclear cells were used as the source from which RNA for TCR libraries was isolated. Library method: 5' RACE. Sequencing used an Illumina HiSeq 2000. A universal primer binding site was introduced by template switching, and a unique molecular identifier was present in the final cDNA, enabling accurate counting of TCR cDNA molecules. Specific primers in the conserved constant-segment region were used to synthesize first-strand cDNA for the TCR alpha and beta chains. To control for contamination, each cDNA library was double barcoded with a SMART-Mk sample barcode plus Illumina barcodes. TruSeq adapter sequences and Illumina sample barcodes were added in two successive PCR steps. The TCR alpha and beta cDNA libraries were sequenced on the Illumina HiSeq platform using custom primers. As for how the authors treated the data: Unique molecular identifiers were extracted from raw reads with MiGEC, and CDR3 positions were determined with MiXCR. Recombination models were inferred per individual with the repgenHMM and IGoR tools using an EM algorithm. The analysis of shared clonotypes was done with the tcR package in R, with sharing normalized by the product of cloneset sizes. To study raw recombination without the effects of thymic and clonal selection, out-of-frame nonproductive sequences were analyzed. TCRdb itself trimmed the public reads at Q25 with fastp, ran MiXCR and retained productive beta chains. Rows with a matching CDR3 protein are joined into one entry that keeps the most common DNA and genes. TCRdb's processing, not the study's, gives the V and J calls here. Across this sample there are about 890,000 distinct CDR3 sequences, with 10% to 15% seen only once. Jointly, the top ten make up 1.5% to 2% of the sample.

The sample also formed part of further work on yellow fever vaccine responses in identical twins. The other study reports the following: According to the authors, in identical twins the way T cells responded to vaccination appeared partly convergent and partly personalized. The study precisely tracked vaccine-responding T cell clones in identical twins.

This clonotype was sampled from a woman under 30 in good health. The sequencing input was PBMCs.

The CDR3 protein sequence reads: CASSYSGGVYGYTF. The DNA sequence is as follows: TGTGCCAGCAGTTACTCGGGGGGAGTCTATGGCTACACCTTC. This chain is built from TRBV6-5 and TRBJ1-2; tentative D gene TRBD1, with 5 bases matching. From the cysteine through the phenylalanine, the CDR3 covers 14 amino acids. Here the CDR3 DNA is all that survives: 42 bases in frame from base 1. The germline V gene provides CDR1 MNHEY and CDR2 SVGAGI. V is shortened by 0 bases, J by 4 bases, and the region joining them spans 9 bases.